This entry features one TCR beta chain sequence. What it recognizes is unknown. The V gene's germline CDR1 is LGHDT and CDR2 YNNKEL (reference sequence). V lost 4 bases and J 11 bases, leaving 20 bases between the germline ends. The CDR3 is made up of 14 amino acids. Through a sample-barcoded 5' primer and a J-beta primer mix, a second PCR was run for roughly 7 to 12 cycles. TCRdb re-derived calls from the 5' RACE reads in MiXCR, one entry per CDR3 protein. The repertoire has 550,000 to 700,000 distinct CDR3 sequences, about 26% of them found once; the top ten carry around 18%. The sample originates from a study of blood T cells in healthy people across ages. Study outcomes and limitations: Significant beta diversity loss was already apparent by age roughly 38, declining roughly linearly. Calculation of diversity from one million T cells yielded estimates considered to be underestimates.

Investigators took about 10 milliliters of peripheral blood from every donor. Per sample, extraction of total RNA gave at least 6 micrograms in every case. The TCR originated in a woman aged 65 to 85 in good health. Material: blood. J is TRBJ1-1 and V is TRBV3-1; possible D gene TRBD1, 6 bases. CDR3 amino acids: CASSRNLDSLGAFF. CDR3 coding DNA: TGTGCCAGCAGCCGGAACCTGGACAGCCTCGGGGCTTTCTTT.